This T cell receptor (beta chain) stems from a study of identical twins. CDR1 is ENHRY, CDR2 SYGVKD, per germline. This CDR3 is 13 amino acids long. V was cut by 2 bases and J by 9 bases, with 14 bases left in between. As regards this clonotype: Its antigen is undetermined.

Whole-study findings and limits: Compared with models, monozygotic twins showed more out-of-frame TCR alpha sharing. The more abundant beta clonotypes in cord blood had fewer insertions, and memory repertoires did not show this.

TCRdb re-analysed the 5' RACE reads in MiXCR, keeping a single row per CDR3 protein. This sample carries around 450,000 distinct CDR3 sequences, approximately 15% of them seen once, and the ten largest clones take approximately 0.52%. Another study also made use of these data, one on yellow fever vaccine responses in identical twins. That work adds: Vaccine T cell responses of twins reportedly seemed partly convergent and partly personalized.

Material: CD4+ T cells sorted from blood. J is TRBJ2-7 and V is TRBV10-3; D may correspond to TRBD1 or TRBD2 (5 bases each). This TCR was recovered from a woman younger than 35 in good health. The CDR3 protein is CAISENTGRGQYF. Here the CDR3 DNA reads TGTGCCATCAGTGAGAACACAGGCCGGGGGCAGTACTTC.